A selection of T cell receptor beta chains follows, all from one sample in a study of cytomegalovirus exposure and HLA in healthy donors. Sequencing was performed with immunoSEQ multiplex PCR; in TCRdb, only in-frame clones are kept and a portion is missing. Of nearly 110,000 clones in the sample, 70% to 80% were seen once. Sequencing was carried out using PBMCs. The source of these receptors is a boy between 5 and 17 years old in good health and CMV-seronegative. The conserved cysteine and the conserved F or W are not part of the CDR3 here. D genes are given only for firm matches.

V | D | CDR3
TRBV6-1 | . | ASSERGGTLYEQY
TRBV6-6 | TRBD2 | ASRPVAGGRSSQY
TRBV27 | TRBD1 | ASSTPTGYTEAF
TRBV27 | . | ASSSDTANSYEQY
TRBV2 | . | ASSRSGNTIY
TRBV7-9 | . | ASSSGLGRNIQY
TRBV29-1 | . | SVEFQFGNTIY
TRBV6-5 | . | ASSYRGFPDTQY
TRBV27 | TRBD1 | ASRTRQGSYEQY
TRBV7-9 | TRBD1 | ASSLDRLNTEAF
TRBV5-1 | TRBD2 | ASSNPSGSSETQY
TRBV6-5 | TRBD2 | ASWGGVGETQY
TRBV7-2 | . | ASTYSAGTYEQY
TRBV5-6 | . | ASSPGGGEVAYGYT
TRBV5-1 | . | ASSLDLRGDAGNTIY
TRBV4-1 | . | ASSPSPGNTGELF
TRBV2 | TRBD2 | ASIYGLAEISYEQY
TRBV6-5 | . | ASSSWTSGYNQPQH
TRBV28 | TRBD1 | ASSLQGVKTQY
TRBV30 | . | AWRRTGLSEETQY
TRBV19 | . | ASSMRLAPFNEQF
TRBV28 | . | ASRLLLGGLYGYT
TRBV11-2 | TRBD2 | ASSLRLAADTQY
TRBV5-4 | . | ASSRRRGSSYEQY
TRBV5-4 | . | ASSSSGYTEAF
TRBV30 | . | ASPPGSGANVLT